Listed below are T cell receptor beta chains from one sample, sequenced in a study of PD-L1 blockade in urothelial cancer. Assay used: immunoSEQ multiplex PCR; TCRdb lists only in-frame clones, some missing. The sample lists tens of thousands of clones, 80% to 90% seen once, with 31% in the top ten. The sequencing used PBMCs, collected around atezolizumab (anti-PD-L1) treatment. The receptors shown here come from a man between 60 and 75 years old with urothelial cancer. CDR3s include the opening cysteine and the closing phenylalanine or tryptophan. Each record gives: V gene, clone size, J gene, D gene, CDR3 DNA, CDR3 protein. The D gene is left open where the match is weak. The size of a clone is reported for some rows only, either as once, few or many, or as a class for expanded clones.

TRBV7-6	.	TRBJ1-1	.	TGTGCCAGCAGCCCTCTTCGGGGGGCGCAGACTGAAGCTTTCTTT	CASSPLRGAQTEAFF
TRBV15	.	TRBJ1-2	.	TGTGCCACCAGCAGAGACCCGCAGGGTAACTATGGCTACACCTTC	CATSRDPQGNYGYTF
TRBV11-2	.	TRBJ2-1	TRBD2	TGTGCCAGCAGTTTAGGAAGGCTAGCGGTTAGGAATGAGCAGTTCTTC	CASSLGRLAVRNEQFF
TRBV6-4	.	TRBJ2-2	TRBD2	TGTGCCAGCAGGACTAGCGGGGGTGCCGGGGAGCTGTTTTTT	CASRTSGGAGELFF
TRBV4-1	few	TRBJ2-7	.	TGCGCCAGCAGCCAACACTACGAGCAGTACTTC	CASSQHYEQYF
TRBV5-8	few	TRBJ1-2	.	TGTGCCAGCAGCTCTGAGATCAACTATGGCTACACCTTC	CASSSEINYGYTF
TRBV7-9	.	TRBJ2-3	TRBD2	TGTGCCAGCAGGCCACGTAGCGGGGGGACAGATACGCAGTATTTT	CASRPRSGGTDTQYF
TRBV5-4	.	TRBJ2-5	TRBD2	TGTGCCAGCAGCTTGGGGGGGGGAGTAGAGACCCAGTACTTC	CASSLGGGVETQYF
TRBV28	once	TRBJ2-7	.	TGTGCCAGCAGTTTAGGTGGGACACGCGAGCAGTACTTC	CASSLGGTREQYF
TRBV2	few	TRBJ1-2	.	TGTGCCAGCAGTGCCCGACAGCCCTACTATGGCTACACCTTC	CASSARQPYYGYTF
TRBV5-4	.	TRBJ1-2	.	TGTGCCAGCAGCTTAGGCGGCAGCTATGGCTACACCTTC	CASSLGGSYGYTF
TRBV18	few	TRBJ1-4	.	TGTGCCAGCTCACCAGCCCGAGGGTGGACTAATGAAAAACTGTTTTTT	CASSPARGWTNEKLFF
TRBV10-3	.	TRBJ1-2	TRBD1	TGTGCCATCAGTGGACAGGGGGCGTCGGACTATGGCTACACCTTC	CAISGQGASDYGYTF
TRBV5-1	.	TRBJ2-2	TRBD2	TGCGCCAGCAGCTTAAGGACTAGCGGGAGAGGTAAAAACACCGGGGAGCTGTTTTTT	CASSLRTSGRGKNTGELFF
TRBV19	.	TRBJ1-2	TRBD1	TGTGCCAGTAGTATTATTGGGACAGGCTATGGCTACACCTTC	CASSIIGTGYGYTF
TRBV23-1	.	TRBJ2-1	.	TGCGCCACGAAGACCGGGCGGGGTGAGCAGTTCTTC	CATKTGRGEQFF
TRBV7-8	once	TRBJ2-1	TRBD2	TGTGCCAGCGGCCGGAGGGAGGGCACCTACAATGAGCAGTTCTTC	CASGRREGTYNEQFF
TRBV7-3	.	TRBJ1-6	.	TGTGCCAGCAGCTTAATGACAGCTAACTATAATTCACCCCTCCACTTT	CASSLMTANYNSPLHF
TRBV7-3	once	TRBJ2-3	TRBD2	TGTGCCAGCAGCTCAGGGACTAGCGGGGTGGTGCAGTATTTT	CASSSGTSGVVQYF
TRBV2	.	TRBJ2-5	TRBD2	TGTGCCAGGTGGGGGGGACTAGCTGGGGAGACCCAGTACTTC	CARWGGLAGETQYF
TRBV27	.	TRBJ1-3	.	TGTGCCAGCAGTAGGACAAGCTCTGGAAACACCATATATTTT	CASSRTSSGNTIYF
TRBV28	.	TRBJ2-5	TRBD1	TGTGCCAGCAGAGCACAGGGGGCTTGGGAGACCCAGTACTTC	CASRAQGAWETQYF
TRBV18	.	TRBJ1-1	.	TGTGCCAGCTCACAACAGATGAACACTGAAGCTTTCTTT	CASSQQMNTEAFF
TRBV5-1	.	TRBJ1-1	.	TGCGCCAGCAGCTTGTCAGGGGCGGAAGCTTTCTTT	CASSLSGAEAFF
TRBV7-9	.	TRBJ2-3	TRBD2	TGTGCCAGCAGCTTCCTACTAGCGGGGGGCCCCACAGATACGCAGTATTTT	CASSFLLAGGPTDTQYF
TRBV5-4	.	TRBJ1-1	TRBD1	TGTGCCAGCAGCTTCGGACAGGGAGCCTCTATGAACACTGAAGCTTTCTTT	CASSFGQGASMNTEAFF